This T cell receptor (beta chain) was identified during a study of cytomegalovirus exposure and HLA in healthy donors. Germline V gives CDR1 LNHDA, CDR2 SQIVND (reference sequence). Trimming removed 9 bases from V and 3 bases from J, with 20 bases in between. The CDR3 consists of 16 residues. Comments on this clone: Its cognate antigen is unknown.

Findings of the study overall: Usually a TCR sequence was rare, but some public TCRs were found in many donors.

Both 60 Vbeta primers and 13 Jbeta primers went into the PCR. Method: immunoSEQ multiplex PCR; TCRdb's copy keeps in-frame clones and lacks some. The sample includes some 160,000 clones, 70% to 85% of them seen just once. This TCR derives from a man aged 45-60 years in good health and CMV-seropositive. This sequence joins TRBV19 and TRBJ1-4; perhaps TRBD1 as D (6 bases). The sequencing sample was made of PBMCs. The CDR3 reads CASRDQGFVANEKLFF. CDR3 bases: TGTGCCAGCCGAGACCAGGGGTTCGTGGCTAATGAAAAACTGTTTTTT.